A single T cell receptor (beta chain) is shown here with its context. The antigen remains unidentified. The libraries of TRB cDNA were constructed through 5' RACE using UMI labels. For each CDR3 protein, TCRdb gives one entry from its re-call of the 5' RACE reads, without DNA. The clone table shows 130,000 or so distinct CDR3 sequences, with the ten largest holding 0.45% to 0.6%. The CDR3 is 13 residues long. The germline gives CDR1 SQVTM, CDR2 ANQGSEA. This entry belongs to a study of CXCR3-negative and CXCR3-positive naive CD8 T cells. Regarding the study as a whole: TRB CDR3 properties were used to infer TCR strength, and surface CD5 was comparable between naive subsets. More hydrophobic TRB CDR3s occurred in CXCR3-positive than in CXCR3-negative naive cells.

This chain joins TRBV29-1 and TRBJ1-1; TCRdb reports TRBD1, a call that lacks DNA to check it against. The sequence was collected from a human donor in good health. Some clones in this sample may be carry-over from other donors' samples. Sample: naive CXCR3- CD8+ T cells from blood. As for subset: CD45RO-CCR7+CD27+CD95- naive CD8+ T cells lacking CXCR3 (TNR3-). The CDR3: CSVSIRGRAEAFF.